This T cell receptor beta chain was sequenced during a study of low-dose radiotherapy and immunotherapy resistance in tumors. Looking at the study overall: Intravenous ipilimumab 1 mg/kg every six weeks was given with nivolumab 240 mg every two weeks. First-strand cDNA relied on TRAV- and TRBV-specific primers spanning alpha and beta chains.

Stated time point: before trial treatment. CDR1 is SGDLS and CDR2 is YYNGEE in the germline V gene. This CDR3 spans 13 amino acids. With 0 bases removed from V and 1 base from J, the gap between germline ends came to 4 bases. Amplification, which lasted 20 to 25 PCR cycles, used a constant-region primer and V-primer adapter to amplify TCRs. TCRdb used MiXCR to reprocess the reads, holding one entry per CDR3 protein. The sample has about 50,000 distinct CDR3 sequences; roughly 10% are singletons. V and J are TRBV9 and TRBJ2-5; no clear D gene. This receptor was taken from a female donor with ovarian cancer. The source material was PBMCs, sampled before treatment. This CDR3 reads CASSVATQETQYF. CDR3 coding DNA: TGTGCCAGCAGCGTAGCTACCCAAGAGACCCAGTACTTC.